These T cell receptor beta chains were read from a single sample in a study of shared clonotypes between healthy human individuals. Here immunoSEQ multiplex PCR was the method, and the copy in TCRdb shows in-frame clones only, minus some. The repertoire holds some 1,900,000 clones, with about 95% as singletons. The material sequenced was naive CD8+ T cells sorted from blood. The receptors shown here come from a young man in good health. Each CDR3 is given with its conserved first and last residue. The D gene is left open where the match is weak. Only part of the rows carry a size: once, few, many, or a class if the clone is expanded.

V gene	J gene	clone size	D gene	CDR3 protein	CDR3 DNA
TRBV7-9	TRBJ1-1	NA	TRBD1	CASSSNRDRDTEAFF	TGTGCCAGCAGCTCGAACCGGGACAGGGACACTGAAGCTTTCTTT
TRBV5-1	TRBJ2-1	NA	NA	CASSLVFDTQYNEQFF	TGCGCCAGCAGCTTGGTGTTCGACACCCAATACAATGAGCAGTTCTTC
TRBV11-2	TRBJ2-7	NA	NA	CASSRWRDDYEQYF	TGTGCCAGCTCACGCTGGCGGGACGACTACGAGCAGTACTTC
TRBV4-3	TRBJ2-1	NA	TRBD2	CASSRGTSGSEGSNEQFF	TGCGCCAGCAGCCGTGGGACTAGCGGGAGCGAAGGATCGAATGAGCAGTTCTTC
TRBV7-2	TRBJ1-1	NA	NA	CASSLASGFTEAFF	TGTGCCAGCAGCTTAGCATCGGGGTTCACTGAAGCTTTCTTT
TRBV9	TRBJ2-7	NA	NA	CASTPGTSVYDEQYF	TGTGCCAGCACCCCTGGGACATCTGTTTACGACGAGCAGTACTTC
TRBV18	TRBJ2-2	NA	NA	CASSPQGTPNTGELFF	TGTGCCAGCTCACCACAGGGGACACCGAACACCGGGGAGCTGTTTTTT
TRBV9	TRBJ2-7	NA	NA	CASSVGSGVTYEQYF	TGTGCCAGCAGCGTAGGGTCAGGGGTCACCTACGAGCAGTACTTC
TRBV4-1	TRBJ2-1	NA	NA	CASSHHLNSDEQFF	TGCGCCAGCAGCCACCACCTGAATTCCGATGAGCAGTTCTTC
TRBV5-6	TRBJ2-7	NA	TRBD1	CASSGPTGLEQYF	TGTGCCAGCAGCGGCCCGACAGGGCTCGAGCAGTACTTC
TRBV12-2	TRBJ2-3	many	NA	CASPSCRTGGEHTQYF	TGTGCAAGTCCCTCCTGCCGGACAGGAGGGGAGCATACGCAGTATTTT
TRBV27	TRBJ1-1	NA	NA	CASSLSLGFGNTEAFF	TGTGCCAGCAGTTTATCGTTGGGTTTCGGGAACACTGAAGCTTTCTTT
TRBV4-1	TRBJ2-1	NA	TRBD2	CASSQDTSGRASYNEQFF	TGCGCCAGCAGCCAAGATACTAGCGGGAGGGCCTCCTACAATGAGCAGTTCTTC
TRBV9	TRBJ2-1	NA	TRBD2	CASSVAFGREGHDEQFF	TGTGCCAGCAGCGTAGCATTCGGGCGGGAGGGCCACGATGAGCAGTTCTTC
TRBV6-5	TRBJ1-2	once	TRBD1	CASSYAGTGTDGYTF	TGTGCCAGCAGTTACGCCGGGACAGGGACTGATGGCTACACCTTC
TRBV7-9	TRBJ1-3	NA	TRBD1	CASNTADRDSGNTIYF	TGTGCCAGCAACACGGCCGACAGGGACTCTGGAAACACCATATATTTT
TRBV6-5	TRBJ2-1	NA	NA	CASSYTSLVSYNEQFF	TGTGCCAGCAGTTACACTAGCTTGGTCTCCTACAATGAGCAGTTCTTC
TRBV7-9	TRBJ1-2	NA	NA	CASSLGTDYTF	TGTGCCAGCAGCTTAGGGACTGACTACACCTTC
TRBV6-5	TRBJ2-7	NA	NA	CASSYEGPSLSYEQYF	TGTGCCAGCAGTTATGAGGGACCTTCCCTCTCCTACGAGCAGTACTTC
TRBV10-1	TRBJ2-3	NA	NA	CASSESAVAGTDTQYF	TGCGCCAGCAGTGAGTCGGCGGTGGCGGGCACAGATACGCAGTATTTT
TRBV5-1	TRBJ2-2	once	NA	CASTEELTGELFF	TGCGCCAGCACGGAAGAGCTCACCGGGGAGCTGTTTTTT
TRBV5-5	TRBJ1-1	NA	NA	CASSLYMELDEAFF	TGTGCCAGCAGCTTGTACATGGAGCTTGATGAAGCTTTCTTT
TRBV7-9	TRBJ2-2	NA	NA	CASSRLGTGELFF	TGTGCCAGCAGCCGGCTCGGCACCGGGGAGCTGTTTTTT
TRBV6-5	TRBJ2-5	NA	TRBD2	CASSSTSGTETQYF	TGTGCCAGCAGTTCGACTAGCGGGACCGAGACCCAGTACTTC
TRBV2	TRBJ1-5	NA	NA	CASSEEVRASNQPQHF	TGTGCCAGCAGTGAAGAGGTCAGGGCTAGCAATCAGCCCCAGCATTTT
TRBV10-1	TRBJ2-5	NA	NA	CASSESWAEETQYF	TGCGCCAGCAGTGAGTCGTGGGCGGAGGAGACCCAGTACTTC
TRBV27	TRBJ2-2	once	TRBD1	CASSLHGTVDTGELFF	TGTGCCAGCAGTTTGCACGGGACAGTAGACACCGGGGAGCTGTTTTTT
TRBV5-6	TRBJ1-5	NA	NA	CASSDFGSGNQPQHF	TGTGCCAGCAGCGATTTTGGCAGCGGGAATCAGCCCCAGCATTTT
TRBV28	TRBJ1-1	NA	NA	CASSFGMNTEAFF	TGTGCCAGCAGTTTTGGGATGAACACTGAAGCTTTCTTT
TRBV4-3	TRBJ2-3	NA	NA	CASSQDPPGETDTQYF	TGCGCCAGCAGCCAAGACCCGCCGGGAGAGACAGATACGCAGTATTTT
TRBV6-5	TRBJ1-3	few	NA	CASSYGQGNTIYF	TGTGCCAGCAGTTACGGACAGGGAAACACCATATATTTT
TRBV7-6	TRBJ2-3	once	TRBD2	CASSLSTSGSEADTQYF	TGTGCCAGCAGCCTGAGTACTAGCGGCAGCGAGGCAGATACGCAGTATTTT
TRBV11-2	TRBJ1-4	NA	NA	CASSLGIGWGEKLFF	TGTGCCAGCAGCTTAGGAATAGGGTGGGGTGAAAAACTGTTTTTT
TRBV7-9	TRBJ2-2	NA	NA	CASSLDSELFF	TGTGCCAGCAGCTTAGATTCGGAGCTGTTTTTT
TRBV2	TRBJ1-3	NA	TRBD1	CASMVSGTGALSGNTIYF	TGTGCCAGCATGGTTTCGGGGACAGGTGCTCTTTCTGGAAACACCATATATTTT
TRBV7-9	TRBJ1-4	NA	NA	CASSPRLPATNEKLFF	TGTGCCAGCAGCCCTCGCCTGCCCGCAACTAATGAAAAACTGTTTTTT
TRBV28	TRBJ2-3	NA	NA	CASSPLPGNTDTQYF	TGTGCCAGCAGCCCCCTGCCTGGCAACACAGATACGCAGTATTTT
TRBV27	TRBJ2-3	NA	NA	CASAGTGWADTQYF	TGTGCCAGCGCTGGGACGGGTTGGGCAGATACGCAGTATTTT
TRBV28	TRBJ2-5	NA	TRBD1	CASTSGKGAWETQYF	TGTGCCAGCACTAGTGGGAAGGGGGCCTGGGAGACCCAGTACTTC
TRBV6-1	TRBJ2-7	NA	NA	CASSELEYEQYF	TGTGCCAGCAGTGAACTAGAATACGAGCAGTACTTC
TRBV15	TRBJ1-1	NA	NA	CATSGIKDTEAFF	TGTGCCACTTCGGGAATAAAGGACACTGAAGCTTTCTTT
TRBV15	TRBJ2-1	NA	TRBD2	CATKITGTSDEQFF	TGTGCCACCAAGATTACCGGGACTAGCGATGAGCAGTTCTTC
TRBV29-1	TRBJ1-1	NA	NA	CSVDGREDTEAFF	TGCAGCGTTGATGGCAGAGAGGACACTGAAGCTTTCTTT
TRBV13	TRBJ2-7	NA	TRBD2	CASRIETSGSYEQYF	TGTGCCAGCAGAATCGAGACTAGCGGGAGCTACGAGCAGTACTTC
TRBV15	TRBJ2-5	NA	TRBD1	CATSRDRGQQETQYF	TGTGCCACCAGCAGGGACAGGGGGCAACAAGAGACCCAGTACTTC
TRBV27	TRBJ2-5	once	TRBD1	CASSLTTGGAGETQYF	TGTGCCAGCAGTTTAACGACAGGGGGGGCAGGGGAGACCCAGTACTTC
TRBV5-8	TRBJ2-5	NA	TRBD2	CASSFGLAGETQYF	TGTGCCAGCAGCTTCGGACTAGCGGGAGAGACCCAGTACTTC